The sequence of this T cell receptor (beta chain) was determined in a study of CD8 T cells in Susac syndrome. The RNA input was 0.5 to 1 ug, and it was reverse transcribed with random hexamers. By means of immunoSEQ multiplex PCR, TCR beta CDR3 spanning 54 Vbeta and 13 Jbeta underwent amplification. TCRdb re-analysed the immunoSEQ multiplex PCR reads in MiXCR, keeping a single row per CDR3 protein. This table has some 60,000 distinct CDR3 sequences, approximately 92% appearing once. Healthy donors were controls matched for age and sex. It was negative isolation that provided the CD8+ and CD4+ T cells, whereas TEMRA cells were enriched by FACS. V dropped 5 bases and J dropped 2; count of bases not matched to a gene: 8. CDR1 is SGHAT and CDR2 is FQNNGV in the germline V gene. The CDR3 loop spans 16 amino acids.

V and J are TRBV11-2 and TRBJ2-2; 7 bases fit TRBD1. The receptor's source is a human donor in good health. Sequencing was done on a sample of CD8+ T cells from PBMCs. Here the CDR3 reads CASSPRTGGNTGELFF. CDR3 coding DNA: TGTGCCAGCAGCCCGCGGACAGGAGGCAACACCGGGGAGCTGTTTTTT.